These T cell receptor beta chains were read from a single sample in a study of blood T cell repertoires in COVID-19. Data came from immunoSEQ multiplex PCR; TCRdb stores just in-frame clones and leaves some out. The sample comprises roughly 43,000 clones, approximately 81% of which are singletons, and less than 15% rests with the top ten. The sample taken for sequencing was peripheral blood. These TCRs come from a woman in her 70s in a cohort sampled during active COVID-19. The CDR3 runs from the conserved cysteine through the conserved F or W. The D gene is left open where the match is weak. A clone size is listed for some rows: how often the clone was seen (once, few, many), or a class if it is expanded.

size	V	length	D	J	CDR3	DNA
once	TRBV6-2/TRBV6-3	16	NA	TRBJ2-5	CASSYSSPADEETQYF	TGTGCCAGCAGTTACTCATCGCCAGCGGATGAAGAGACCCAGTACTTC
NA	TRBV6-2/TRBV6-3	15	NA	TRBJ1-1	CASSYSVGGNTEAFF	TGTGCCAGCAGTTACTCAGTGGGGGGGAACACTGAAGCTTTCTTT
NA	TRBV10-1	19	NA	TRBJ1-5	CASILEGASWHYSNQPQHF	TGCGCCAGCATCCTAGAAGGGGCCAGCTGGCATTATAGCAATCAGCCCCAGCATTTT
few	TRBV4-1	14	TRBD1	TRBJ1-2	CASSHETGGDGYTF	TGCGCCAGCAGCCATGAGACAGGGGGCGATGGCTACACCTTC
NA	TRBV12-3/TRBV12-4	13	NA	TRBJ2-5	CASSSSRGETQYF	TGTGCCAGCTCATCCTCCCGGGGGGAGACCCAGTACTTC
NA	TRBV7-2	18	TRBD2	TRBJ2-1	CASSPGTSGRAIVNEQFF	TGTGCCAGCAGCCCCGGGACTAGCGGGAGGGCTATTGTGAATGAGCAGTTCTTC
NA	TRBV6-6	16	TRBD2	TRBJ2-1	CASSPLGTSVYNEQFF	TGTGCCAGCAGTCCCCTTGGGACTAGCGTCTACAATGAGCAGTTCTTC
NA	TRBV7-2	14	NA	TRBJ2-7	CASGFRTSPYEQYF	TGTGCCAGCGGGTTCCGGACTTCACCCTACGAGCAGTACTTC
NA	TRBV7-8	18	NA	TRBJ1-1	CASSLGNRLRWMNTEAFF	TGTGCCAGCAGCTTAGGAAACCGCCTGCGGTGGATGAACACTGAAGCTTTCTTT
NA	TRBV9	17	NA	TRBJ1-1	CASSEPSGTLINTEAFF	TGTGCCAGCAGCGAACCGAGTGGGACACTTATTAACACTGAAGCTTTCTTT
NA	TRBV28	14	NA	TRBJ1-2	CASSLAPGVGGYTF	TGTGCCAGCAGTTTAGCCCCGGGGGTGGGTGGCTACACCTTC
NA	TRBV2	13	NA	TRBJ2-7	CATRRGVPNEQYF	TGTGCCACCAGGCGGGGAGTTCCCAACGAGCAGTACTTC
NA	TRBV2	14	TRBD2	TRBJ2-3	CASVGTGRLNTQYF	TGTGCCAGCGTCGGGACCGGGAGGCTAAATACGCAGTATTTT
NA	TRBV28	14	NA	TRBJ1-6	CASSSAGLSSPLHF	TGTGCCAGCAGTTCCGCAGGGTTGAGTTCACCCCTCCACTTT
NA	TRBV7-9	15	NA	TRBJ2-5	CASSLATGLGETQYF	TGTGCCAGCAGCCTAGCGACAGGGTTGGGGGAGACCCAGTACTTC
NA	TRBV28	15	TRBD1	TRBJ1-5	CASSSRTGGNQPQHF	TGTGCCAGCAGTTCCCGGACAGGGGGCAATCAGCCCCAGCATTTT
NA	TRBV5-1	15	TRBD2	TRBJ2-7	CASSLVAGGTYEQYF	TGCGCCAGCAGCTTGGTAGCGGGAGGTACCTACGAGCAGTACTTC
NA	TRBV10-1	14	TRBD2	TRBJ2-5	CASSDGGWQETQYF	TGCGCCAGCAGTGACGGGGGGTGGCAAGAGACCCAGTACTTC
few	TRBV6-6	15	TRBD1	TRBJ2-7	CASSSPGQGVYEQYF	TGTGCCAGCAGTTCACCGGGACAGGGGGTCTACGAGCAGTACTTC
NA	TRBV28	14	NA	TRBJ1-2	CASLRPGEGYGYTF	TGTGCCAGCCTAAGACCCGGGGAAGGCTATGGCTACACCTTC
few	TRBV10-3	14	TRBD1	TRBJ1-2	CAISLRQGADGYTF	TGTGCCATCAGTCTACGACAGGGGGCGGATGGCTACACCTTC
NA	TRBV11-2	13	NA	TRBJ2-2	CASSATATGELFF	TGTGCCAGCAGCGCGACAGCGACCGGGGAGCTGTTTTTT
NA	TRBV3-1/TRBV3-2	17	TRBD1	TRBJ1-1	CASSQLRTGPMNTEAFF	TGTGCCAGCAGCCAACTCCGGACAGGTCCTATGAACACTGAAGCTTTCTTT
NA	TRBV3-1/TRBV3-2	13	NA	TRBJ2-7	CASSQARRGEQYF	TGTGCCAGCAGCCAAGCTCGCCGCGGGGAGCAGTACTTC
NA	TRBV5-4	16	TRBD2	TRBJ2-3	CASSSPAGASTDTQYF	TGTGCCAGCAGCTCCCCAGCGGGAGCTTCGACAGATACGCAGTATTTT
NA	TRBV18	16	TRBD1	TRBJ1-2	CASSPPGQITLEGYTF	TGTGCCAGCTCACCGCCGGGACAGATTACCCTGGAGGGCTACACCTTC
once	TRBV10-3	14	TRBD1	TRBJ2-7	CAIRGDSAFGEQYF	TGTGCCATCAGGGGGGACAGCGCGTTCGGCGAGCAGTACTTC
NA	TRBV14	14	NA	TRBJ1-2	CASSQDAGHTGYTF	TGTGCCAGCAGCCAAGATGCGGGTCACACGGGCTACACCTTC
NA	TRBV7-2	15	NA	TRBJ1-5	CASSSGGAEYQPQHF	TGTGCCAGCAGTTCCGGAGGGGCAGAATATCAGCCCCAGCATTTT
NA	TRBV28	15	NA	TRBJ2-5	CASSRQGRGQETQYF	TGTGCCAGCAGTAGACAGGGGAGGGGGCAAGAGACCCAGTACTTC
few	TRBV7-2	14	TRBD1	TRBJ2-7	CASGLQGVGYEQYF	TGTGCCAGCGGACTTCAGGGGGTTGGGTACGAGCAGTACTTC
NA	TRBV6-5	14	NA	TRBJ2-2	CASSYSGLAGELFF	TGTGCCAGCAGTTACTCGGGCTTGGCCGGGGAGCTGTTTTTT
NA	TRBV7-2	15	TRBD1	TRBJ2-7	CASRPSTGSSYEQYF	TGTGCCAGCAGGCCATCGACAGGGTCCTCCTACGAGCAGTACTTC
NA	TRBV5-4	14	NA	TRBJ2-7	CASSPSGSSYEQYF	TGTGCCAGCAGCCCAAGCGGGTCTTCCTACGAGCAGTACTTC
NA	TRBV7-2	14	NA	TRBJ2-7	CASSLWTGRDEQYF	TGTGCCAGCAGCCTCTGGACAGGGAGGGACGAGCAGTACTTC
NA	TRBV6-2/TRBV6-3	15	NA	TRBJ2-1	CASSYSNPSYNEQFF	TGTGCCAGCAGTTACTCGAACCCCAGCTACAATGAGCAGTTCTTC
NA	TRBV11-2	17	TRBD2	TRBJ2-3	CASSLVGSGRGSDTQYF	TGTGCCAGCAGCTTAGTGGGTAGCGGGAGGGGGTCTGATACGCAGTATTTT
NA	TRBV6-4	16	NA	TRBJ1-6	CASPGTPLNYNSPLHF	TGTGCCAGCCCCGGGACTCCACTCAACTATAATTCACCCCTCCACTTT
NA	TRBV7-8	14	NA	TRBJ1-4	CASSLYQGEEKLFF	TGTGCCAGCAGCTTATATCAAGGAGAGGAAAAACTGTTTTTT
once	TRBV3-1/TRBV3-2	18	TRBD2	TRBJ2-1	CASSQENGTSGRGNEQFF	TGTGCCAGCAGCCAAGAGAATGGGACTAGCGGGAGAGGTAATGAGCAGTTCTTC
NA	TRBV4-1	17	TRBD2	TRBJ2-1	CASSQEEGGSRYNEQFF	TGCGCCAGCAGCCAAGAGGAAGGCGGGAGCCGATACAATGAGCAGTTCTTC
NA	TRBV5-6	15	TRBD1	TRBJ1-2	CASSLVATGTYGYTF	TGTGCCAGCAGCTTGGTCGCGACAGGGACCTATGGCTACACCTTC
NA	TRBV7-9	14	TRBD1	TRBJ1-1	CASSPQGTNTEAFF	TGTGCCAGCAGCCCACAGGGGACTAACACTGAAGCTTTCTTT
few	TRBV5-1	13	NA	TRBJ1-5	CASRQGDNQPQHF	TGCGCCAGCAGACAGGGAGACAATCAGCCCCAGCATTTT
NA	TRBV18	16	TRBD1	TRBJ1-4	CASSGQEAATNEKLFF	TGTGCCAGCTCAGGACAGGAAGCTGCAACTAATGAAAAACTGTTTTTT
NA	TRBV19	18	NA	TRBJ2-3	CASSIGGRDLWGTDTQYF	TGTGCCAGTAGTATAGGAGGTAGGGACTTGTGGGGCACAGATACGCAGTATTTT
many	TRBV19	17	TRBD1	TRBJ2-7	CASSSPGQGRVFDEQYF	TGTGCCAGTTCATCCCCGGGACAGGGACGAGTTTTCGACGAGCAGTACTTC
NA	TRBV6-5	14	TRBD1	TRBJ1-1	CASRRQGAATEAFF	TGTGCCAGCAGGCGACAGGGGGCAGCCACTGAAGCTTTCTTT
NA	TRBV28	13	NA	TRBJ1-2	CASLTGGFYGYTF	TGTGCCTCCTTGACAGGCGGCTTTTATGGCTACACCTTC
NA	TRBV6-2/TRBV6-3	15	TRBD2	TRBJ2-3	CASSSGTSPTDTQYF	TGTGCCAGCAGTTCCGGGACTAGCCCCACAGATACGCAGTATTTT
NA	TRBV5-4	15	TRBD2	TRBJ2-3	CASSLSSGRLDTQYF	TGTGCCAGCAGCTTGAGTAGCGGGAGGTTAGATACGCAGTATTTT
once	TRBV6-6	15	NA	TRBJ1-1	CASTTSRGLNTEAFF	TGTGCCAGCACGACTTCGCGGGGTTTGAACACTGAAGCTTTCTTT
NA	TRBV7-3	17	TRBD2	TRBJ2-6	CASSLTSGSSGANVLTF	TGTGCCAGCAGCTTAACTAGCGGGAGTTCTGGGGCCAACGTCCTGACTTTC
once	TRBV19	14	NA	TRBJ2-3	CASSRQNPPDTQYF	TGTGCCAGTTCGAGACAGAATCCTCCAGATACGCAGTATTTT
NA	TRBV11-2	16	NA	TRBJ1-1	CASSQQGGAMVTEAFF	TGTGCCAGCAGCCAGCAGGGTGGGGCGATGGTCACTGAAGCTTTCTTT
NA	TRBV2	13	NA	TRBJ1-3	CARQRTGGNTIYF	TGTGCCAGACAGAGGACGGGGGGTAACACCATATATTTT